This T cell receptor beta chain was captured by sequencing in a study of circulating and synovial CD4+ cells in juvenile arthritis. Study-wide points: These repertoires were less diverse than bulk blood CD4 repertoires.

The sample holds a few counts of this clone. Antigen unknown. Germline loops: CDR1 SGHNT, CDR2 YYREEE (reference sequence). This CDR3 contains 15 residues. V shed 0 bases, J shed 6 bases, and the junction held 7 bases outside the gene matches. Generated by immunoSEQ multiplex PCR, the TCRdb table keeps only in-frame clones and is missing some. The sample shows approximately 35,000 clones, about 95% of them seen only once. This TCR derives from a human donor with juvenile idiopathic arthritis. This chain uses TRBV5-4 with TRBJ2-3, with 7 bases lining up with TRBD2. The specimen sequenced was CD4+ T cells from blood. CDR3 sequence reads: CASSLGGHGRDTQYF. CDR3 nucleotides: TGTGCCAGCAGCTTGGGAGGACACGGGAGGGATACGCAGTATTTT. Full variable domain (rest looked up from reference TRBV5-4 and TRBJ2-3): ETGVTQSPTHLIKTRGQQVTLRCSSQSGHNTVSWYQQALGQGPQFIFQYYREEENGRGNFPPRFSGLQFPNYSSELNVNALELDDSALYLCASSLGGHGRDTQYFGPGTRLTVL.